The 12 T cell receptor beta chains below come from one sample, sequenced in a study of blood T cell repertoires in COVID-19. Using immunoSEQ multiplex PCR, the repertoire was profiled, and TCRdb retains in-frame clones only, with some absent. Of 45,000 to 65,000 clones in the sample, approximately 89% are singletons; the top ten hold around 3.2%. The sequencing sample was made of peripheral blood. The receptors come from a human donor in a cohort sampled during active COVID-19.

V usage is TRBV5-1 and J usage is TRBJ2-1; D possibly corresponds to TRBD1 (6 bases). CDR1 SGHRS and CDR2 YFSETQ come from the germline V gene. Between the trimmed V and J ends, which lost 0 bases and 2 bases, there was a span of 6 bases. This CDR3 spans 14 amino acids. The CDR3 DNA is TGCGCCAGCAGCTTGGGGACAGCCTACAATGAGCAGTTCTTC. Translation: CASSLGTAYNEQFF.

V and J are TRBV18 and TRBJ2-7; a possible D gene is TRBD1 (6 bases). Between the trimmed V and J ends, which lost 2 bases and 2 bases, there was a span of 10 bases. The CDR3 runs 14 residues. Looked up from germline, CDR1 is KGHSH and CDR2 is LQKENI. CDR3 region: CASSPVGQAYEQYF. The CDR3, as DNA: TGTGCCAGCTCACCAGTGGGACAAGCCTACGAGCAGTACTTC.

The CDR3 here is CASSLDPGIGTGELFF. CDR3 bases: TGCGCCAGCAGCTTGGATCCAGGGATTGGGACCGGGGAGCTGTTTTTT. V and J are TRBV5-1 and TRBJ2-2, with D tentatively TRBD1 (5 bases). This CDR3 spans 16 amino acids. CDR1 and CDR2 (germline): SGHRS, YFSETQ. The V and J ends lost 0 bases and 5 bases respectively, with 14 bases between them.

This chain joins TRBV6-1 and TRBJ2-5, with TRBD2 identical over 7 bases. The CDR3 extends over 14 amino acids. Germline V gene lookup returns CDR1 MNHNS and CDR2 SASEGT. Trimming took 2 bases from V and 7 from J; bases not matched to a gene: 7. The CDR3 coding sequence is TGTGCCAGCAGTGAAAGGAACTGGGGGGGGACCCAGTACTTC. Translation gives CASSERNWGGTQYF.

The chain combines TRBV3-1 (or the pseudogene TRBV3-2) with TRBJ2-7; TRBD1 agrees at 8 bases. After removal of 4 bases from V and 7 bases from J, the junction contained 9 bases not matched to a gene. Germline values: CDR1 LGHDT, CDR2 YNNKEL (reference sequence). There are 14 residues in the CDR3. The CDR3 sequence is CASSPPTGVREQYF. CDR3 DNA: TGTGCCAGCAGCCCACCGACAGGGGTCAGGGAGCAGTACTTC.

The chain uses TRBV5-8 and TRBJ2-4, with TRBD1 as a possible D gene (5 bases). The CDR3 runs 17 residues. Germline V gives CDR1 SGHTS, CDR2 YDEGEE. V was trimmed by 0 bases and J by 0 bases, leaving 13 bases between them. CDR3 protein: CASSLAREVLAKNIQYF. The CDR3 nucleotides are TGTGCCAGCAGCTTGGCCAGGGAAGTGCTAGCCAAAAACATTCAGTACTTC. The full variable domain, in which reference TRBV5-8 and TRBJ2-4 provide the parts outside the CDR3, is EAGVTQSPTHLIKTRGQQATLRCSPISGHTSVYWYQQALGLGLQFLLWYDEGEERNRGNFPPRFSGRQFPNYSSELNVNALELEDSALYLCASSLAREVLAKNIQYFGAGTRLSVL.

This rearrangement joins TRBV5-1 to TRBJ1-1, with D possibly being TRBD1 (6 bases). Germline assignment: CDR1 SGHRS and CDR2 YFSETQ. The length of the CDR3 is 16 residues. V dropped 1 base and J dropped 5 bases, with 18 bases sitting between them. The CDR3 nucleotides read TGCGCCAGCAGCTTGAGACAGGTTTATCGAGGGACTGAAGCTTTCTTT. Translating it yields CASSLRQVYRGTEAFF.

The chain joins TRBV7-2 to TRBJ1-1, with a tentative D call TRBD1 (5 bases). V gave up 5 bases and J gave up 5 bases, with 21 bases separating them. The CDR3 consists of 16 residues. Germline loops: CDR1 SGHTA, CDR2 FQGNSA. CDR3 sequence: CASSLGAGFVGTEAFF. The CDR3 DNA is TGTGCCAGCAGCCTGGGTGCAGGGTTTGTTGGAACTGAAGCTTTCTTT.

The J gene is TRBJ1-1, the V gene TRBV9; 7 positions agree with TRBD1. Per germline, CDR1 SGDLS and CDR2 YYNGEE. Germline trimming cut 4 bases from V and 1 base from J; bases unmatched to any gene: 4. This CDR3 has 14 residues. This chain's CDR3 is CASSPRDRNTEAFF. CDR3 nucleotides: TGTGCCAGCAGCCCCCGGGACAGGAACACTGAAGCTTTCTTT.

This sequence joins TRBV7-3 and TRBJ1-3; no clear D gene. The length of the CDR3 is 14 residues. V lost 2 bases and J 2 bases, leaving 7 bases between the germline ends. Germline CDR1 and CDR2: SGHTA and FQGTGA. CDR3 sequence reads: CASSLGAAGNTIYF. The CDR3 DNA follows: TGTGCCAGCAGCTTAGGAGCTGCTGGAAACACCATATATTTT.

There are a few counts of this clone. The chain has TRBV3-1 (or the pseudogene TRBV3-2) and TRBJ1-5, with a weak D call TRBD1 (5 bases). Trimming pared 1 base from V and 7 bases from J, leaving 5 bases between. CDR1 and CDR2 (germline): LGHDT, YNNKEL (reference sequence). This CDR3 is built from 12 residues. As DNA, the CDR3 is TGTGCCAGCAGCCAAGGGGGCCAGCCCCAGCATTTT. This encodes CASSQGGQPQHF.

This clone has a single count. This chain connects TRBV5-1 to TRBJ1-1; D might be TRBD1 (5 bases). The germline V gene has CDR1 SGHRS and CDR2 YFSETQ. CDR3 size: 14 residues. V lost 1 base and J lost 2, with 9 bases in between. The CDR3 region has the DNA TGCGCCAGCAGCTTGCCGGGACTCAACACTGAAGCTTTCTTT. It translates to CASSLPGLNTEAFF.